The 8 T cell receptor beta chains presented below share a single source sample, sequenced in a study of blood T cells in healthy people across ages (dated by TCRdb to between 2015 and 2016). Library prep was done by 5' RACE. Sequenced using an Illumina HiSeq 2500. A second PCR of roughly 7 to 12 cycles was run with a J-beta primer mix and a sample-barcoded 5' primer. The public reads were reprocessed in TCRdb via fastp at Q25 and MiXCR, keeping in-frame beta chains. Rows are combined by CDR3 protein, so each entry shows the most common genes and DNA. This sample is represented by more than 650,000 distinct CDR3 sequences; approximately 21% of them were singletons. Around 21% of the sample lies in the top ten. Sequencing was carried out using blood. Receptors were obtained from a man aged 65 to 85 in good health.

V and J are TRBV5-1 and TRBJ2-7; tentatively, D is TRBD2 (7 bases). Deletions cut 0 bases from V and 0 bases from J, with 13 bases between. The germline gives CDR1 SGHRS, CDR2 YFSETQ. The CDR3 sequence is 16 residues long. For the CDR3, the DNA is TGCGCCAGCAGCTTGGAGTCACGGGGGGCCTCCTACGAGCAGTACTTC. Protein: CASSLESRGASYEQYF.

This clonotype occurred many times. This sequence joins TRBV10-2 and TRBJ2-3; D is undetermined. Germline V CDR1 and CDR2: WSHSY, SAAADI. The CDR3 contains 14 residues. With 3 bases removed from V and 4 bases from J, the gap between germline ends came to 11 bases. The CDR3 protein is CASSESSSPDTQYF. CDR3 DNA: TGCGCCAGCAGTGAATCCTCTAGTCCAGATACGCAGTATTTT.

The CDR3 sequence is CSARDGSGARNNEQFF. Here the CDR3 DNA reads TGCAGTGCTAGAGATGGTTCGGGGGCCAGGAACAATGAGCAGTTCTTC. The genes are TRBV20-1 and TRBJ2-1; TRBD1 or TRBD2 may be the D gene (6 bases each). This CDR3 is built from 16 residues. Germline loops: CDR1 DFQATT, CDR2 SNEGSKA (reference sequence). V was shortened by 0 bases and J by 5 bases, with 17 bases between the two germline ends.

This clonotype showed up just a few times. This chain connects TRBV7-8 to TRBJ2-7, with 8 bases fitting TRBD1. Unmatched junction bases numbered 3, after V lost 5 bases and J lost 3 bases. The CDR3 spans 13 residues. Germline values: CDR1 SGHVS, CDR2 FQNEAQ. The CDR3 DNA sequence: TGTGCCAGCAGCCGGGACAGGTTCTACGAGCAGTACGTC. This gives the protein CASSRDRFYEQYV.

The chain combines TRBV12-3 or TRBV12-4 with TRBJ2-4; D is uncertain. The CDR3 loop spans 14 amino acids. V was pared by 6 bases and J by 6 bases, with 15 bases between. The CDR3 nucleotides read TGTGCCAGCAGCCCAAGGAAAACCGGAAACATTCAGTACTTC. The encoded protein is CASSPRKTGNIQYF.

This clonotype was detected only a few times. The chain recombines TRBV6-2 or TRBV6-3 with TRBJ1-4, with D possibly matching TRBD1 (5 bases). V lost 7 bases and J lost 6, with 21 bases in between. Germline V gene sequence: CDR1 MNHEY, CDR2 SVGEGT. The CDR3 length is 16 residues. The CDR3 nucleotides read TGTGCCAGCACCAAAGACCGGGCCAAGGGGTATGAAAAACTGTTTTTT. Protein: CASTKDRAKGYEKLFF.

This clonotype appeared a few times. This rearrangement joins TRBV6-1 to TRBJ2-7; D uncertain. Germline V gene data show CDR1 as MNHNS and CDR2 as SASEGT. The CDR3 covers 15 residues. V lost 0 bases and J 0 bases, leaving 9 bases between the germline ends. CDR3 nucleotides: TGTGCCAGCAGTGAAGCAAGGGCTGACTCCTACGAGCAGTACTTC. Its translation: CASSEARADSYEQYF.

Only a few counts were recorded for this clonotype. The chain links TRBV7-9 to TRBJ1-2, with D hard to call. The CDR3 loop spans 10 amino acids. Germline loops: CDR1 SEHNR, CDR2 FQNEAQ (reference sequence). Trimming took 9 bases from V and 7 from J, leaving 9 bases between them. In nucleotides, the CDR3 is TGTGCCAGTGGGGTCTTTGGCTACACCTTC. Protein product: CASGVFGYTF.